Presented here are 5 T cell receptor beta chains from one specimen sequenced in a study of T cells in Graves' hyperthyroidism and ophthalmopathy. Amplification of TCR beta CDR3 regions used RNA as the template. First-round RT-PCR with HTBI primers amplified the TCR CDR3 region. MiXCR was run by TCRdb on the multiplex PCR reads, yielding one entry per CDR3 protein. The sample includes over 150,000 distinct CDR3 sequences, about a sixth of them seen just once. Specimen: blood. All receptors derive from a woman between 45 and 60 years old with Graves' hyperthyroidism.

The chain carries TRBV20-1 and TRBJ2-3; 10 positions match TRBD1. From germline, CDR1 is DFQATT and CDR2 SNEGSKA (reference sequence). The CDR3 runs to 15 residues. This CDR3 is CRPVTGGSGTDTQYF. CDR3 nucleotide sequence: TGCAGGCCCGTGACAGGGGGCTCTGGCACAGATACGCAGTATTTT.

V gene TRBV28 combines with J gene TRBJ2-7, with D maybe TRBD1 (6 bases). V was clipped by 5 bases and J by 4 bases, with 18 bases between them. This CDR3 contains 15 residues. CDR1 is MDHEN and CDR2 is SYDVKM in the germline V gene. As DNA, the CDR3 is TGTGCCAGCAGTATACCTATACAGGGCCGGTACGAGCAGTACTTC. This translates into CASSIPIQGRYEQYF.

The CDR3 protein is CASSLVTANTEAFF. CDR3 coding DNA: TGTGCCAGCAGCTTAGTGACAGCGAACACTGAAGCTTTCTTT. This rearrangement joins TRBV11-2 to TRBJ1-1, with a possible D match to TRBD1 (5 bases). The CDR3 has 14 amino acids. Germline loops: CDR1 SGHAT, CDR2 FQNNGV. Trimming took off 1 base at V and 1 base at J, with 7 bases between the two ends. Supplemented by reference TRBV11-2 and TRBJ1-1, the full variable domain reads EAGVAQSPRYKIIEKRQSVAFWCNPISGHATLYWYQQILGQGPKLLIQFQNNGVVDDSQLPKDRFSAERLKGVDSTLKIQPAKLEDSAVYLCASSLVTANTEAFFGQGTRLTVV.

This chain connects TRBV30 to TRBJ2-1; 8 bases align to TRBD2. CDR3 length equals 17 residues. CDR1 and CDR2 from the germline V gene are GTSNPN and SVGIG (reference sequence). The V and J ends lost 3 bases and 2 bases, in that order; junction bases with no gene match: 12. The CDR3 region is CAWRPGGGRSPYNEQFF. The DNA of the CDR3 is TGTGCCTGGAGGCCGGGTGGCGGGAGGAGTCCCTACAATGAGCAGTTCTTC.

The sample holds many counts of this clonotype. This chain uses TRBV20-1 with TRBJ2-1; 11 bases map to TRBD2. The CDR3 is 15 amino acids. Germline CDR1 and CDR2: DFQATT and SNEGSKA (reference sequence). J was trimmed by 10 bases and V by 4 bases; bases with no gene match: 12. The CDR3 nucleotides read TGCAGTGCTACCCCGGGACTAGCGGATTTAGCAGAGCAGTTCTTC. Its protein is CSATPGLADLAEQFF.